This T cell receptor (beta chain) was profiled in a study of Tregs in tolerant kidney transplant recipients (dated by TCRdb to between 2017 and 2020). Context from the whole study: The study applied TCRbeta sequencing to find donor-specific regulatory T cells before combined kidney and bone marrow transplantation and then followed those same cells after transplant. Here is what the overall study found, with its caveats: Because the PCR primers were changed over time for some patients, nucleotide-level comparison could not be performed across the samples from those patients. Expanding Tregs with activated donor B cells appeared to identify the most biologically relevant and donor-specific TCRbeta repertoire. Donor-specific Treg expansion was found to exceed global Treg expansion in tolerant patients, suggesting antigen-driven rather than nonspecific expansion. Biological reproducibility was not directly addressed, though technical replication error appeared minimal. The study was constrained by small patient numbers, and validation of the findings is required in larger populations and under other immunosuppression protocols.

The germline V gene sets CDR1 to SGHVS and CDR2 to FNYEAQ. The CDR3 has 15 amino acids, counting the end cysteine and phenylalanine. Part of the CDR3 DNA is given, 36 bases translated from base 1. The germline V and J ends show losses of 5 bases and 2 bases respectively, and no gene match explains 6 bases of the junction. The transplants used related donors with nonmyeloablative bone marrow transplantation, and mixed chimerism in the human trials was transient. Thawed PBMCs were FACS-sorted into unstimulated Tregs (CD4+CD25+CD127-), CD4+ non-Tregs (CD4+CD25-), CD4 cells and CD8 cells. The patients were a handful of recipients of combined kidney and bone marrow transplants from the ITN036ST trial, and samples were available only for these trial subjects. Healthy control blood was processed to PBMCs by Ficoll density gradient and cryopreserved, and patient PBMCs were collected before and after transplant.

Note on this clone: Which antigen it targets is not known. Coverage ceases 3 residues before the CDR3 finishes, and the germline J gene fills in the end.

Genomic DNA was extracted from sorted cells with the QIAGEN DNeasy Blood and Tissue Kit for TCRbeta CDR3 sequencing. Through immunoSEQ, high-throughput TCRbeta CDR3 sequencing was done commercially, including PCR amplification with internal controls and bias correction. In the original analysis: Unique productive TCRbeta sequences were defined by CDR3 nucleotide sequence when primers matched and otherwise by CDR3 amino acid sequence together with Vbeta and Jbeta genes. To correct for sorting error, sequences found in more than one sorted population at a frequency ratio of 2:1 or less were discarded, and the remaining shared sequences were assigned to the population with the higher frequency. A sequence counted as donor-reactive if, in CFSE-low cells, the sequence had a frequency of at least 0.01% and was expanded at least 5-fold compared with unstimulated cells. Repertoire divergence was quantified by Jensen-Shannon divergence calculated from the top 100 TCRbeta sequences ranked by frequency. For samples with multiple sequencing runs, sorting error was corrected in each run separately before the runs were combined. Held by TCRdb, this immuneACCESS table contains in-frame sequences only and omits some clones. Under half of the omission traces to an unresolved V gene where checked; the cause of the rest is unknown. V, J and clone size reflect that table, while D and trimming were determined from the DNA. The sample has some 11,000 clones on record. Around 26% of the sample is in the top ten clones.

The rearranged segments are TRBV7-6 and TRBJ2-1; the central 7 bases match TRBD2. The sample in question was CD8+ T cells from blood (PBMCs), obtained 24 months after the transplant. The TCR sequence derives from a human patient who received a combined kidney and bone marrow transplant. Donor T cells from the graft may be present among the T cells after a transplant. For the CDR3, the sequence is CASSALAEPYNEQFF. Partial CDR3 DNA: TGTGCCAGCAGCGCCCTAGCGGAACCCTACAATGAG.